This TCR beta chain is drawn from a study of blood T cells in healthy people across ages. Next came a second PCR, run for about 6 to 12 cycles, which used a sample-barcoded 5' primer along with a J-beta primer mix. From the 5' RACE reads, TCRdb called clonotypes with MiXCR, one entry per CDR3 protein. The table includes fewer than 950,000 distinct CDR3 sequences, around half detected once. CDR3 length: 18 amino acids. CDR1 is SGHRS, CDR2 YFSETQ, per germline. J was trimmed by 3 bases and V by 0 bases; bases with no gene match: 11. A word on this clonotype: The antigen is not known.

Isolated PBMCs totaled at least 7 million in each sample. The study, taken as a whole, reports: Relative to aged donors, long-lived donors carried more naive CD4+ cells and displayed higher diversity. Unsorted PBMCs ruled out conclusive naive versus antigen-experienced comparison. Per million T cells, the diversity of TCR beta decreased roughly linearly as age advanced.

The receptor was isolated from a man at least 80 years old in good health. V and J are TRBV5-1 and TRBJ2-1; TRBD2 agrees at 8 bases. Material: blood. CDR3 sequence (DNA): TGCGCCAGCAGCTTGGCCTCCGTACTAGCGGCCAACTACAATGAGCAGTTCTTC. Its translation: CASSLASVLAANYNEQFF.